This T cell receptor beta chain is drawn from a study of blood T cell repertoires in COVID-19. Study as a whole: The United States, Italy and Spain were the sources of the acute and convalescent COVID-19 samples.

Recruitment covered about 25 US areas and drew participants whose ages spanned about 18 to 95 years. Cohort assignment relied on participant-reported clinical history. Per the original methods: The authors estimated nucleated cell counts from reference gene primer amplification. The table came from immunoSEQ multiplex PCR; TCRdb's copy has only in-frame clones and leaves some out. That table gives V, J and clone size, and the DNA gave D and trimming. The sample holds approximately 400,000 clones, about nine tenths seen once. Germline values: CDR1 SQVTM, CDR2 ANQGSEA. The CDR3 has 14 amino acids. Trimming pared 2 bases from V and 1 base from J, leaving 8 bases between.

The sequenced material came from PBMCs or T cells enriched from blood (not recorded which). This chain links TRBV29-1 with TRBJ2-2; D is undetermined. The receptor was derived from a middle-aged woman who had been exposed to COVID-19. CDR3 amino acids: CSVELGRNTGELFF. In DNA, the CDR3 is TGCAGCGTTGAACTGGGCCGGAACACCGGGGAGCTGTTTTTT.